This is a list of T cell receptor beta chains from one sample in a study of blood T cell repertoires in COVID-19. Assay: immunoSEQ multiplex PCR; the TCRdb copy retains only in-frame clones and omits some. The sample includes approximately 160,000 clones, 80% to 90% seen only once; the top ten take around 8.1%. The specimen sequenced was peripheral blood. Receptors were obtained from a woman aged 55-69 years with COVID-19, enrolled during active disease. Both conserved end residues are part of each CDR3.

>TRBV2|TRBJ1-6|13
CASCHSYNSPLHF
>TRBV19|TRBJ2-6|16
CASSMGGHSGANVLTF
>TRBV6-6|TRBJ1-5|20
CASSSGTSLNTVYSNQPQHF
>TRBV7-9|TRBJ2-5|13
CASSLSLQETQYF
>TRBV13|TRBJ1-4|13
CASSGQEQEKLFF
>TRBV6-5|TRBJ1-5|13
CASSQGWNQPQHF
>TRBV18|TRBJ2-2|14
CASSWTRNTGELFF
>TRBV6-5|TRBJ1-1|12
CASSSGITEAFF
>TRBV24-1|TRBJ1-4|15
CATSHPGLQGEKLFF
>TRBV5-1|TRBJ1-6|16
CASSQREQGYNSPLHF
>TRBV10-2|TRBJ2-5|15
CASSESDYRQETQYF